The text below deals with one T cell receptor beta chain. What it binds is not known. The treatment: 10-day PBMC culture with coronavirus spike peptide pools or control peptides (ViraFEST assay). This sample is part of a study of vaccination and CD4 T cells after COVID-19. Study-level results: Convalescent patients' clones that were vaccine-specific were spike mono-reactive in 304 of 307 cases.

The study sequenced cultured CD4+ T cell DNA using the Oncomine TCR Beta short-read assay. Someone extracted genomic DNA from cultured CD4+ T cells. One entry per CDR3 protein, called by TCRdb with MiXCR from the PCR reads. The sample includes 20,000 to 25,000 distinct CDR3 sequences, around 63% of them seen just once. The CDR3 covers 13 residues. Germline CDR1 and CDR2: SGHTA and FQGNSA. Trimming pared 5 bases from V and 7 bases from J, leaving 12 bases between. This TCR derives from a human donor who had recovered from COVID-19. The chain employs TRBV7-2 and TRBJ1-5, with D possibly TRBD1 on 5 matching bases. The sample was CD4+ T cells from blood, cultured in vitro. The CDR3, as DNA: TGTGCCAGCAGCAGCGGGGGGGTCCAGCCCCAGCATTTT. Protein: CASSSGGVQPQHF.